This TCR beta chain was observed in a study of blood T cell repertoires in COVID-19 (dated by TCRdb to 2020 to 2022). Regarding the complete study: The collaborator samples originated in the United States, Italy and Spain and spanned the acute and convalescent phases of COVID-19. The prospective study material was composed of cDNA or gDNA derived from T cells, B-cell-depleted T cells, or PBMCs. The dataset comprised deeply sampled blood TCRbeta repertoires from subjects exposed to, actively infected with, or recovered from COVID-19. A freely available public database, intended as a resource for researchers studying the immune response to SARS-CoV-2, is where the repertoires were released. The samples were drawn from two sources: the first 160 participants of the ongoing ImmuneRACE study, and some 1,300 subjects contributed by 6 global collaborators. Sample metadata almost always included a de-identified subject ID, COVID-19 status, age in years and sex. Where available, HLA class I and class II types were obtained from metadata supplied by the sample provider rather than from assay-based typing.

The immunoSEQ Assay, a bias-controlled multiplex PCR, was used to amplify TCRbeta CDR3 regions from genomic DNA. As for how the authors treated the data: Nucleated cell counts per sample were estimated from amplification of reference gene primers within the assay. Sequence reads were collapsed and filtered to measure the absolute abundance of every unique TCRbeta CDR3 rearrangement. For each sample, productive Simpson clonality was calculated as the square root of Simpson's diversity index across productive rearrangements. TCRdb provides this immuneACCESS table in a form limited to in-frame rearrangements. Some clones are lacking; in checked studies, under half of them reflect an unresolved V gene, and why the rest are absent is not known. V and J calls and clone size are as listed in that table; D and trimming were resolved from the DNA. Counted in this sample were 200,000 or so clones; approximately 90% of them appeared once. The ten largest clones capture under 2.5% of the sample.

General study outcomes and caveats: How much clinical and demographic metadata was included differed by source and by participant, and the metadata was provided uncurated.

The CDR3 measures 19 amino acids from cysteine to phenylalanine. Of the read, only the CDR3 DNA is kept; its 57 bases are in frame from base 1. The V end gives up 3 bases and the J end 0 bases, leaving 15 bases in the junction not matched to a gene. From a lookup of the germline V gene, CDR1 and CDR2 are SGHDT and YYEEEE. A word on this clone: Its antigen is still unknown. Within one base of it there is no much larger clone, and no base qualities were kept.

The collaborating institutions used their own protocols to collect whole blood in K2EDTA tubes. Collaborator samples were shipped for TCRbeta analysis as frozen whole blood, isolated PBMCs, or DNA extracted from either sample type. This TCR was recovered from a man between 70 and 80 years old with active or convalescent COVID-19. Sequenced sample: peripheral blood. Rearrangement joined TRBV5-6 to TRBJ2-1; 7 nucleotides in the junction match TRBD1. At the DNA level, the sequence is TGTGCCAGCAGCTCTGGTATACCAGGGGGAACGAGCTCCTACAATGAGCAGTTCTTC. Its translation is CASSSGIPGGTSSYNEQFF. Reference TRBV5-6 and TRBJ2-1 proteins supply the regions before and after the CDR3; the full variable domain is: DAGVTQSPTHLIKTRGQQVTLRCSPKSGHDTVSWYQQALGQGPQFIFQYYEEEERQRGNFPDRFSGHQFPNYSSELNVNALLLGDSALYLCASSSGIPGGTSSYNEQFFGPGTRLTVL.